This T cell receptor (beta chain) was recorded in a study of blood T cell repertoires in COVID-19. The method was immunoSEQ multiplex PCR; TCRdb's version includes in-frame clones alone and lacks a portion of them. Among about 180,000 clones listed, roughly 82% were seen once. The origin of this receptor is a woman under 40 who had recovered from COVID-19. The sample taken for sequencing was PBMCs or T cells enriched from blood (not recorded which).

Written as DNA, the CDR3 is TGTGCCAGCAGTGTCGACAGGCGAGAAGCTTTCTTT. It is translated as CASSVDRREAFF. V usage is TRBV28 and J usage is TRBJ1-1; D possibly corresponds to TRBD1 (6 bases). The CDR3 sequence is 12 residues long. The V gene lost 5 bases and the J gene lost 8 bases, with 12 bases spanning the gap. Germline V gene data show CDR1 as MDHEN and CDR2 as SYDVKM.